This T cell receptor beta chain is from a study of shared clonotypes between healthy human individuals. Study-level points and caveats: Naive subsets typically showed greater estimated richness than memory subsets. The study found roughly 5.3% of naive CD4 clonotypes shared across several donors. Read depth was anticipated to influence clonotype sharing among donors.

Authors' analysis steps: ImmunoSEQ output lacked quality scores and full-length reads, limiting matched filtering. The assay was immunoSEQ multiplex PCR, and TCRdb's table has in-frame clones only and misses some. V and J calls and clone size come straight from that table; D and trimming were deduced from the DNA. Seen here are some 2 million clones, approximately 95% observed once, and the top ten hold 0.1% to 0.15%. With 0 bases removed from V and 5 bases from J, the gap between germline ends came to 13 bases. CDR1 is GTSNPN, CDR2 SVGIG, per germline (reference sequence). The CDR3 is 15 amino acids. Regarding this clone: The antigen is unknown.

The rearrangement joins TRBV30 to TRBJ1-4; TRBD1 might be the D (5 bases). The sample was naive CD4+ T cells sorted from blood. The subset here: CD45RA+ positively selected. The TCR was taken from a man aged 18 to 30 in good health. The CDR3 coding sequence is TGTGCCTGGAGTGTACGGGGGTCCCGGAATGAAAAACTGTTTTTT. Translated, it gives CAWSVRGSRNEKLFF.